The present T cell receptor (beta chain) was sequenced within a study of OX40 agonist ivuxolimab in advanced cancers. Sequenced by immunoSEQ multiplex PCR; TCRdb stores in-frame clones only, minus some. The table includes around 70,000 clones, about 82% detected once. Study-wide findings and caveats: In the expanded peripheral T cells, antigen specificity was never determined. There were also nonresponders showing low normalized T-cell clonal expansion. Some of the lowest clonal expansion was seen in partial responders at 0.1-3.0 mg/kg.

For this clone: Its cognate antigen is unknown.

This CDR3 is 14 amino acids long. Germline V gene sequence: CDR1 MNHEY, CDR2 SVGAGI. V lost 0 bases to trimming and J lost 3 bases, with 8 bases between them. Here the sequenced sample was CD4+ or CD8+ T cells sorted from blood, taken in a trial of the OX40 agonist ivuxolimab. The clonotype originates from an adult with an advanced solid tumor such as melanoma, head and neck, liver or kidney cancer. This rearrangement joins TRBV6-5 to TRBJ1-1; no clear D. Here the CDR3 reads CASSYSKGYTEAFF. CDR3 nucleotides: TGTGCCAGCAGTTACTCGAAAGGGTACACTGAAGCTTTCTTT.